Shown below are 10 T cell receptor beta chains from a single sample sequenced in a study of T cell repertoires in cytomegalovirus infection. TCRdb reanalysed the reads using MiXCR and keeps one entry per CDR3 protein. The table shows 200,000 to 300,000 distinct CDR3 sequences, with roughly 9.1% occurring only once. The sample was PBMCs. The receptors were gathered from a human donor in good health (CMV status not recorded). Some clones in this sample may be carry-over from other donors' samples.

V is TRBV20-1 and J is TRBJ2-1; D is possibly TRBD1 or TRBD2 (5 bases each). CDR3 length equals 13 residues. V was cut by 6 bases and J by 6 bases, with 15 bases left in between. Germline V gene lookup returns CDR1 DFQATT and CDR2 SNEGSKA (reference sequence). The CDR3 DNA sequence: TGCAGTGCCAGCTCGGGGCCTGGCAATGAGCAGTTCTTC. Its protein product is CSASSGPGNEQFF.

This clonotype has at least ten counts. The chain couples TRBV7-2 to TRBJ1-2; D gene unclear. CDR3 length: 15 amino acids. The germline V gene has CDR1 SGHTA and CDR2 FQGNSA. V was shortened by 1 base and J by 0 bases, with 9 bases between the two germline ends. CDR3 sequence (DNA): TGTGCCAGCAGCTTAGACGGAGGAGCTAACTATGGCTACACCTTC. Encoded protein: CASSLDGGANYGYTF.

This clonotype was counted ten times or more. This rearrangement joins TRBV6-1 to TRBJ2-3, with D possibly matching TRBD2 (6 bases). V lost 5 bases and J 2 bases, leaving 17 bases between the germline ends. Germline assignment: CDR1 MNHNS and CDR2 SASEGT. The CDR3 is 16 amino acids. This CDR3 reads CASSKGGMGSTDTQYF. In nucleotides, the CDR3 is TGTGCCAGCAGTAAGGGCGGGATGGGGTCCACAGATACGCAGTATTTT.

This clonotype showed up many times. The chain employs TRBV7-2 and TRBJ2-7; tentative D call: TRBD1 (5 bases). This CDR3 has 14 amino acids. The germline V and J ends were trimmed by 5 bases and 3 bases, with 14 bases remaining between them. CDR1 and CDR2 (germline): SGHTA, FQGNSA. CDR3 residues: CASSLLQGIYEQYF. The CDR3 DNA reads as TGTGCCAGCAGCCTACTCCAGGGAATCTACGAGCAGTACTTC.

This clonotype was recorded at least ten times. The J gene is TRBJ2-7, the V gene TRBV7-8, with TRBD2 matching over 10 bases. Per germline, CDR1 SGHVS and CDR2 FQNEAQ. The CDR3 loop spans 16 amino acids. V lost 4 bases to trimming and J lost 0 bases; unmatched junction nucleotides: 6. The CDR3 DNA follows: TGTGCCAGCAGCTCAGAACTAGCGGGAAGCTCCTACGAGCAGTACTTC. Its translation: CASSSELAGSSYEQYF.

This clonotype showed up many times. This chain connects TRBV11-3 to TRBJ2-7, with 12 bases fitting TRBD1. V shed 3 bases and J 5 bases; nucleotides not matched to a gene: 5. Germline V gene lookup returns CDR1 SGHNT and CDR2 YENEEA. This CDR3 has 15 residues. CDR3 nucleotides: TGTGCCAGCAGCTTGGGACAGGGGGCTGGGGACGAGCAGTACTTC. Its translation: CASSLGQGAGDEQYF. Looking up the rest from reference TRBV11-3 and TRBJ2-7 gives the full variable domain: EAGVVQSPRYKIIEKKQPVAFWCNPISGHNTLYWYLQNLGQGPELLIRYENEEAVDDSQLPKDRFSAERLKGVDSTLKIQPAELGDSAVYLCASSLGQGAGDEQYFGPGTRLTVT.

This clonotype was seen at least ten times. CDR3 nucleotide sequence: TGTGCCAGCAGCCAACCGGACAGGGGGAGAACTGAAGCTTTCTTT. Protein product: CASSQPDRGRTEAFF. J is TRBJ1-1 and V is TRBV6-1; 10 bases agree with TRBD1. Germline-derived CDR1 and CDR2 are MNHNS and SASEGT. V lost 6 bases to trimming and J lost 5 bases; unmatched junction nucleotides: 9. CDR3 size: 15 residues.

This CDR3 is CAIKPGQGYYGYTF. The CDR3 DNA follows: TGTGCCATCAAACCGGGACAGGGCTACTATGGCTACACCTTC. The rearrangement links TRBV10-3 to TRBJ1-2; 9 nucleotides agree with TRBD1. CDR1 and CDR2 (germline): ENHRY, SYGVKD. V lost 7 bases, J lost 3 bases, and 6 bases stayed unmatched. The CDR3 is 14 amino acids.

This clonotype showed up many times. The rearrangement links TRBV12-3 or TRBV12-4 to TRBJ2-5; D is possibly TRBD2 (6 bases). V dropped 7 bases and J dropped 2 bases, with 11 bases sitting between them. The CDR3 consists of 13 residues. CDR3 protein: CASKRLGQETQYF. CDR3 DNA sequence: TGTGCCAGCAAAAGACTAGGGCAAGAGACCCAGTACTTC.

The chain's CDR3 is CSVETGNYGYTF. The CDR3 coding sequence is TGCAGCGTTGAGACGGGAAACTATGGCTACACCTTC. The chain joins TRBV29-1 to TRBJ1-2; D is unresolved. This CDR3 region has 12 residues. Germline V gives CDR1 SQVTM, CDR2 ANQGSEA. Trimming took 3 bases from V and 2 from J, leaving 7 bases between them.